Included here is one T cell receptor beta chain sequence, with context. No antigen is known for it. The entry originates in a study of shared clonotypes between healthy human individuals. Study-wide background: Contributing individuals were two females and a few males aged 18 to 49. Study-level results: Around 4.9% of naive CD4 clonotypes were shared across a few donors.

Generated by immunoSEQ multiplex PCR, the TCRdb table keeps only in-frame clones and is missing some. Of over 1.4 million clones in the sample, roughly 96% were seen once. V lost 5 bases, J lost 2 bases, and 4 bases stayed unmatched. CDR1 SGHVS and CDR2 FQNEAQ come from the germline V gene. This CDR3 has 15 residues. Each sample came from a Caucasian adult donor living in Nashville, Tennessee. Into CD45RA+ naive and CD45RA-negative memory subsets, the CD4+ cells were split. Material: naive CD4+ T cells sorted from blood. Subset denoted: CD45RA+ positively selected. This clonotype was sampled from a man under 40 in good health. J is TRBJ2-1 and V is TRBV7-8; 9 positions agree with TRBD1. The chain's CDR3 is CASSPGQGPYNEQFF. In DNA, the CDR3 is TGTGCCAGCAGCCCGGGACAGGGACCCTACAATGAGCAGTTCTTC.